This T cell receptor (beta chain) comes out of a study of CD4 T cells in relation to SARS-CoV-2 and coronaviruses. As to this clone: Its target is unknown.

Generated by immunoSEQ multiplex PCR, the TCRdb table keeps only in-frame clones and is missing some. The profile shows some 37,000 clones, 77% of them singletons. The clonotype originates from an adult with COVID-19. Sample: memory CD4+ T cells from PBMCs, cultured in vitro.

The CDR3 nucleotides are TGTGCCAGCAGCCAAACGGGACAGGGATCTAACTATGGCTACACCTTC. Its translation: CASSQTGQGSNYGYTF. The gene calls are TRBV3-1 (or the pseudogene TRBV3-2) and TRBJ1-2; 9 bases align to TRBD1. The CDR3 loop spans 16 amino acids. The junction had 4 bases not matched to a gene; V was cut back by 2 bases and J by 0 bases. Germline V lookup: CDR1 LGHDT, CDR2 YNNKEL (reference sequence).